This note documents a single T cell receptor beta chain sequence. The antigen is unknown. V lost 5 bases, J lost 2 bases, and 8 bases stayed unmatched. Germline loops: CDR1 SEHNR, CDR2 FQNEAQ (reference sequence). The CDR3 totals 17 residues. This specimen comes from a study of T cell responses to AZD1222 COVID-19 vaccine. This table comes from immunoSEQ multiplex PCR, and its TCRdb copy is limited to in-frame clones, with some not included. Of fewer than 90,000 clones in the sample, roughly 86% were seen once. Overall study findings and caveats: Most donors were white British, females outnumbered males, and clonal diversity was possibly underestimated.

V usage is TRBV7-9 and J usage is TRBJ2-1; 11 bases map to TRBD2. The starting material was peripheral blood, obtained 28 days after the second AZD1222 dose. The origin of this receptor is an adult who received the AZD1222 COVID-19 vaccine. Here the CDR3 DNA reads TGTGCCAGCAGCCCTAGACTAGCGGGAACAACCTACAATGAGCAGTTCTTC. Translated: CASSPRLAGTTYNEQFF.